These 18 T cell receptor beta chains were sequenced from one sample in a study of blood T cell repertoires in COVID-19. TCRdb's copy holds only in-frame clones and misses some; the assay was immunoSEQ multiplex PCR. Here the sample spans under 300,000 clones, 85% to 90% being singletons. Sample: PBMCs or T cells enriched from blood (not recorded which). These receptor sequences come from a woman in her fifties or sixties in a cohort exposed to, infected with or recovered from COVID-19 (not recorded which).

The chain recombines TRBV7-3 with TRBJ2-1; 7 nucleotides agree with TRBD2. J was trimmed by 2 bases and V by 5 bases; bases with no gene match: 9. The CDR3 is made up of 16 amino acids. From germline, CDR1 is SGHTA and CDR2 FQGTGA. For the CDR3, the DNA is TGTGCCAGCAGCCCGCAAGCGGGAATCGCCTACAATGAGCAGTTCTTC. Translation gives CASSPQAGIAYNEQFF.

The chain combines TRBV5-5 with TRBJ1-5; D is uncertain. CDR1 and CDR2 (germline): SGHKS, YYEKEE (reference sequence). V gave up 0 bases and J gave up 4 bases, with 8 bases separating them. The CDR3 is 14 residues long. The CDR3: CASSLESRNQPQHF. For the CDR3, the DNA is TGTGCCAGCAGCTTGGAGAGCCGGAATCAGCCCCAGCATTTT.

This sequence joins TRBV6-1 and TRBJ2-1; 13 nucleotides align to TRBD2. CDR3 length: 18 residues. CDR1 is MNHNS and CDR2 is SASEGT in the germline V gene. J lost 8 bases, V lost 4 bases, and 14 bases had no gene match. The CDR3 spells CASSGRGLAGSRGDEQFF. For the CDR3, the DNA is TGTGCCAGCAGTGGAAGGGGACTAGCGGGGAGTAGAGGGGATGAGCAGTTCTTC.

The CDR3 loop is CASSLFAGQGYNEQFF. The CDR3 bases are TGTGCCAGCAGTTTATTTGCCGGACAGGGCTACAATGAGCAGTTCTTC. The rearrangement joins TRBV28 to TRBJ2-1; 8 nucleotides line up with TRBD1. CDR1 is MDHEN, CDR2 SYDVKM, per germline. CDR3 size: 16 residues. V was pared by 1 base and J by 3 bases, with 5 bases of the junction left unmatched.

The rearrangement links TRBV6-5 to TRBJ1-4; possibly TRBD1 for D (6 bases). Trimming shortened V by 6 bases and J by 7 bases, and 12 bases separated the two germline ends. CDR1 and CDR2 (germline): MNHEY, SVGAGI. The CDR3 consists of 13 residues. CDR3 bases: TGTGCCAGCAGCCTTGAAGGGGGTGAAAAACTGTTTTTT. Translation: CASSLEGGEKLFF.

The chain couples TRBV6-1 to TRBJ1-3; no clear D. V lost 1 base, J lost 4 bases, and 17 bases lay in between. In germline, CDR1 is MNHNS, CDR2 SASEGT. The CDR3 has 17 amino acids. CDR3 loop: CASSEGLGYSGGNTIYF. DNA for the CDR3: TGTGCCAGCAGTGAAGGGCTGGGCTACTCTGGAGGAAACACCATATATTTT.

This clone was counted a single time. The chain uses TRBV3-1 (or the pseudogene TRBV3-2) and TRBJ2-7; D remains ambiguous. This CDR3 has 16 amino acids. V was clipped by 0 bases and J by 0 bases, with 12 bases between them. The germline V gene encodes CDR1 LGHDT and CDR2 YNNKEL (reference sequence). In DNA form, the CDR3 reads TGTGCCAGCAGCCAAGATCCACTACCGAGCTCCTACGAGCAGTACTTC. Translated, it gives CASSQDPLPSSYEQYF.

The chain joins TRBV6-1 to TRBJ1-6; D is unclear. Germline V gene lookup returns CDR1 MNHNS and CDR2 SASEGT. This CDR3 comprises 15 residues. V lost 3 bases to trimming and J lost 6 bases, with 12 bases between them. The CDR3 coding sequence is TGTGCCAGCAGTGAGAGAGGGCAGACTAATTCACCCCTCCACTTT. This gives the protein CASSERGQTNSPLHF.

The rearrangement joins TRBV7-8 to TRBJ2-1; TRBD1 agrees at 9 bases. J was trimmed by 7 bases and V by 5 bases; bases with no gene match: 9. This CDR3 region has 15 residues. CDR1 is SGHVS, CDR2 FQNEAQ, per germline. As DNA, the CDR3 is TGTGCCAGCAGCACCTCCGGGACAGGGTTGAATGAGCAGTTCTTC. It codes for CASSTSGTGLNEQFF. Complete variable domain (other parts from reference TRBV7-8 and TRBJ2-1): GAGVSQSPRYKVAKRGQDVALRCDPISGHVSLFWYQQALGQGPEFLTYFQNEAQLDKSGLPSDRFFAERPEGSVSTLKIQRTQQEDSAVYLCASSTSGTGLNEQFFGPGTRLTVL.

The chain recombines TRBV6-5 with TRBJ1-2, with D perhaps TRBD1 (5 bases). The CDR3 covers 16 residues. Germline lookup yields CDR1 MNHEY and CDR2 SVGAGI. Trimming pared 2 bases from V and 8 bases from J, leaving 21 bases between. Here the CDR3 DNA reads TGTGCCAGCAGTTACCACCGACAGAAACCTATCAACGGCTACACCTTC. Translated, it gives CASSYHRQKPINGYTF.

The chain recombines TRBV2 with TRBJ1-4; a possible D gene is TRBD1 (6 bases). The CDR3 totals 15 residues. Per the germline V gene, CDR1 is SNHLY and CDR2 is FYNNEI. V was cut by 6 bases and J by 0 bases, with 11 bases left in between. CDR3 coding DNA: TGTGCCAGCAGACAGGGTCCGGCAACTAATGAAAAACTGTTTTTT. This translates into CASRQGPATNEKLFF.

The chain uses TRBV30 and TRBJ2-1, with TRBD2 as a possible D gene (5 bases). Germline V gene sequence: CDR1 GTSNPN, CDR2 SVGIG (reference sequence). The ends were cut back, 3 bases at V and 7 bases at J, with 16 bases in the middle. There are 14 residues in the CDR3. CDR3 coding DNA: TGTGCCTGGAGCCAGGATCGGGGTGGTAATGAGCAGTTCTTC. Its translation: CAWSQDRGGNEQFF.

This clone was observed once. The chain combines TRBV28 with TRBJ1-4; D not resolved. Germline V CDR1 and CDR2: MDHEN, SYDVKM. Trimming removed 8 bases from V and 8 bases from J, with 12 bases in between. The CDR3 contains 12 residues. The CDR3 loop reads CASGEKTEKLFF. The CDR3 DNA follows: TGTGCCAGCGGAGAAAAAACGGAAAAACTGTTTTTT.

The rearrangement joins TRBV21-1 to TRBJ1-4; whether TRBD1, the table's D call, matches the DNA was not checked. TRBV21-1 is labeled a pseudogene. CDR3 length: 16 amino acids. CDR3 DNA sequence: TGTGCCAGCAGCAAAGCGCTCGAGACAGCGAATGAAAAACTGTTTTTT. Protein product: CASSKALETANEKLFF.

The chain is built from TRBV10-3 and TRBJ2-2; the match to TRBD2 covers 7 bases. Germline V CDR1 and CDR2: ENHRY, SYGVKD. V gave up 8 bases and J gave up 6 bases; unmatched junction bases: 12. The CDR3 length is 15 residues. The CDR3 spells CAIGGERESPGELFF. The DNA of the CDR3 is TGTGCCATCGGGGGGGAACGGGAGTCCCCCGGGGAGCTGTTTTTT.

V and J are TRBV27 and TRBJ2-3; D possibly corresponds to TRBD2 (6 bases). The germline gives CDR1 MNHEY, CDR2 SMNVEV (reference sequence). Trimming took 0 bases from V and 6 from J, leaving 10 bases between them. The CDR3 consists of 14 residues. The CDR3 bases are TGTGCCAGCAGTTTATCACTAGCCAGGGATACGCAGTATTTT. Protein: CASSLSLARDTQYF.

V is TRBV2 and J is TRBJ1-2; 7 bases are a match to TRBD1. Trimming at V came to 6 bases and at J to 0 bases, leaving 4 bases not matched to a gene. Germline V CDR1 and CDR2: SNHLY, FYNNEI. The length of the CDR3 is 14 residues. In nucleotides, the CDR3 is TGTGCCAGCAGGACAGGGCATACTAACTATGGCTACACCTTC. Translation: CASRTGHTNYGYTF.

CDR3 protein: CASSVAETGREQYF. The CDR3 DNA reads as TGTGCCAGCAGCGTAGCCGAGACAGGGCGCGAGCAGTACTTC. This chain uses TRBV9 with TRBJ2-7; 7 bases line up with TRBD1. The germline CDR1 and CDR2 sequences are SGDLS and YYNGEE. This CDR3 spans 14 amino acids. Losses at the gene ends were 0 bases for V and 6 bases for J; bases not matched to a gene: 6.